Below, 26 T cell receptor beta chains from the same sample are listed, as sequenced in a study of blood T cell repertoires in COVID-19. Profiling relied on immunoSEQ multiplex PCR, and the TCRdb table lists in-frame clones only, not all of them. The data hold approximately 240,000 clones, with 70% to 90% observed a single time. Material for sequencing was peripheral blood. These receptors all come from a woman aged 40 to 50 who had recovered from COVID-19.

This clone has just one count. CDR3 nucleotides: TGTGCCAGCAGCTTAGTGGGACAGGGAGTTCGGGAGTATGGCTACACCTTC. Encoded protein: CASSLVGQGVREYGYTF. This chain links TRBV7-2 with TRBJ1-2; 9 bases are a match to TRBD1. CDR1 SGHTA and CDR2 FQGNSA come from the germline V gene. This CDR3 contains 17 residues. Trimming removed 1 base from V and 5 bases from J; junction bases left unmatched: 11.

The CDR3 reads CATSDDRVNEQYF. The CDR3 DNA reads as TGTGCCACCAGTGATGACAGGGTCAACGAGCAGTACTTC. The V and J genes are TRBV24-1 and TRBJ2-7; 7 bases line up with TRBD1. The CDR3 consists of 13 residues. The germline V gene has CDR1 KGHDR and CDR2 SFDVKD. Germline trimming cut 3 bases from V and 5 bases from J; bases unmatched to any gene: 3.

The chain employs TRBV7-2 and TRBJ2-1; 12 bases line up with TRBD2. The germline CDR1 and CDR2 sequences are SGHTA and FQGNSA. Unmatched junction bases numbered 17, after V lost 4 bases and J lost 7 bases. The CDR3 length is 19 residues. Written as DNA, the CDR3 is TGTGCCAGCAGCTCGATCGGGACAGCCGGGGGGACTAGCGGGAATGAGCAGTTCTTC. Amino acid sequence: CASSSIGTAGGTSGNEQFF. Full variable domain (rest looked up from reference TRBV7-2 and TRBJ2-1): GAGVSQSPSNKVTEKGKDVELRCDPISGHTALYWYRQSLGQGLEFLIYFQGNSAPDKSGLPSDRFSAERTGGSVSTLTIQRTQQEDSAVYLCASSSIGTAGGTSGNEQFFGPGTRLTVL.

For the CDR3, the DNA is TGTGCCTGGTCGGGTTACTATGGCTACACCTTC. It codes for CAWSGYYGYTF. The chain links TRBV30 to TRBJ1-2; D is unresolved. The CDR3 loop spans 11 amino acids. Trimming left V 5 bases short and J 3 bases short, with 7 bases between. Per the germline V gene, CDR1 is GTSNPN and CDR2 is SVGIG (reference sequence).

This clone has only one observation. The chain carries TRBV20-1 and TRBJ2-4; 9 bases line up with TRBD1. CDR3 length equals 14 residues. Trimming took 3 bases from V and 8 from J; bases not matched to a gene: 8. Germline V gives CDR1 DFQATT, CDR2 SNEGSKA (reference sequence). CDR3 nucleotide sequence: TGCAGTGCTAGTAACCGGGACAGGGTCCACATTCAGTACTTC. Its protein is CSASNRDRVHIQYF.

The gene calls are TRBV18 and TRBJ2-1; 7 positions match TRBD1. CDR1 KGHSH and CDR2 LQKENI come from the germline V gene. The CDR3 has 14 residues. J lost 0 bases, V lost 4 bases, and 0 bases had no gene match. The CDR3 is CASSRDSSYNEQFF. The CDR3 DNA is TGTGCCAGCTCACGGGACAGCTCCTACAATGAGCAGTTCTTC. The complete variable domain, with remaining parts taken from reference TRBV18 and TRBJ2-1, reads NAGVMQNPRHLVRRRGQEARLRCSPMKGHSHVYWYRQLPEEGLKFMVYLQKENIIDESGMPKERFSAEFPKEGPSILRIQQVVRGDSAAYFCASSRDSSYNEQFFGPGTRLTVL.

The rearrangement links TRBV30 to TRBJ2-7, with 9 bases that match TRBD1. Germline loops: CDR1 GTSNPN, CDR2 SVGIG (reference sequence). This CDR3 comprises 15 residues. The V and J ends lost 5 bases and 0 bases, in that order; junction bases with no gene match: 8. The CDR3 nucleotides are TGTGCCTGGGATTTCGACAGGGGGAACTCCTACGAGCAGTACTTC. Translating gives CAWDFDRGNSYEQYF.

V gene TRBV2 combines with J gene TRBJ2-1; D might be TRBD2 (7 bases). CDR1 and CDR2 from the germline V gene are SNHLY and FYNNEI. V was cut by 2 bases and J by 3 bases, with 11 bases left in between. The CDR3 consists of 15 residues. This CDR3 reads CASSEWGGDYNEQFF. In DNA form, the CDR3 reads TGTGCCAGCAGTGAATGGGGGGGCGACTACAATGAGCAGTTCTTC.

CDR3 in DNA: TGTGCCAGCAGCAAAGGACAGCCAACTAATGAAAAACTGTTTTTT. Translating it yields CASSKGQPTNEKLFF. The genes are TRBV5-8 and TRBJ1-4; possible D gene TRBD1, 6 bases. The germline CDR1 and CDR2 sequences are SGHTS and YDEGEE. Trimming cost V 4 bases and J 0 bases, with 10 bases left between them. The CDR3 runs to 15 residues. Filled out from reference TRBV5-8 and TRBJ1-4, the complete variable domain reads EAGVTQSPTHLIKTRGQQATLRCSPISGHTSVYWYQQALGLGLQFLLWYDEGEERNRGNFPPRFSGRQFPNYSSELNVNALELEDSALYLCASSKGQPTNEKLFFGSGTQLSVL.

The CDR3 nucleotides are TGCAGTGCTAGTAAGGTGGGACAGGGCGGTCAGCCCCAGCATTTT. Translation: CSASKVGQGGQPQHF. V usage is TRBV20-1 and J usage is TRBJ1-5, with 9 positions matching TRBD1. V dropped 3 bases and J dropped 6; count of bases not matched to a gene: 9. The length of the CDR3 is 15 residues. Germline CDR1 reads DFQATT; CDR2 reads SNEGSKA (reference sequence).

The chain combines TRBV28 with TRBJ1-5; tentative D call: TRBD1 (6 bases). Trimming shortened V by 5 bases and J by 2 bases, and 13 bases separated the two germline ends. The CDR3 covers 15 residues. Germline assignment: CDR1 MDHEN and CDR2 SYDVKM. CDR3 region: CASSLGTLGNQPQHF. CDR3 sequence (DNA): TGTGCCAGCAGTCTAGGGACATTGGGCAATCAGCCCCAGCATTTT.

The CDR3 protein is CASSQRVQENSPLHF. The CDR3 nucleotides read TGCGCCAGCAGCCAACGCGTTCAGGAAAATTCACCCCTCCACTTT. The chain links TRBV4-1 to TRBJ1-6; D unresolved. The CDR3 is 15 residues long. CDR1 MGHRA and CDR2 YSYEKL come from the germline V gene. The V end was cut by 2 bases, the J end by 7 bases, with 12 bases between.

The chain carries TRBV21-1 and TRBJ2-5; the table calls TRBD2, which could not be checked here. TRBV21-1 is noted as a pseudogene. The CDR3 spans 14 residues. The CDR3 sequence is CASSNRTNPETQYF. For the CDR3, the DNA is TGTGCCAGCAGCAATCGGACTAACCCAGAGACCCAGTACTTC.

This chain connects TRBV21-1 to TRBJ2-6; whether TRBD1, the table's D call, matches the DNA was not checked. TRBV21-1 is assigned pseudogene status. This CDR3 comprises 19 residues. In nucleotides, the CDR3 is TGTGCCCCCCGAATCGGTCATGAAAAGGGACAGGGGATACCCAACGTCCTGACTTTC. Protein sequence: CAPRIGHEKGQGIPNVLTF.

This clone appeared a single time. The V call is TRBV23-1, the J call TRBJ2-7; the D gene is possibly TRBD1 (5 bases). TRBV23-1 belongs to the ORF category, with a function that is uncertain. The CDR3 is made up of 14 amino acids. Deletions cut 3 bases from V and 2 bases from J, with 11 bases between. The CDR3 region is CASSQEGAAYEQYF. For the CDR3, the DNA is TGCGCCAGCAGTCAGGAAGGGGCGGCCTACGAGCAGTACTTC.

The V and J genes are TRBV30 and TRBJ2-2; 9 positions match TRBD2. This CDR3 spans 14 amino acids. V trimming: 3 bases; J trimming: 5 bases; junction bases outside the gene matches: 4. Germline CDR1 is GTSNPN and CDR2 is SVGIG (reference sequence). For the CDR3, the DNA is TGTGCCTGGAGGCGGGAGGGACTTACCGGGGAGCTGTTTTTT. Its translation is CAWRREGLTGELFF.

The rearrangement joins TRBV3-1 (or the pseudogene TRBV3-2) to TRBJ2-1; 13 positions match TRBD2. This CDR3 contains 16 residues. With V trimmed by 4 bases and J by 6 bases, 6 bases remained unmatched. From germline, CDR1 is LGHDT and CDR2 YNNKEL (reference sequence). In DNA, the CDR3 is TGTGCCAGCAGCCGACTCACTAGCGGGAGGGGCAATGAGCAGTTCTTC. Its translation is CASSRLTSGRGNEQFF.

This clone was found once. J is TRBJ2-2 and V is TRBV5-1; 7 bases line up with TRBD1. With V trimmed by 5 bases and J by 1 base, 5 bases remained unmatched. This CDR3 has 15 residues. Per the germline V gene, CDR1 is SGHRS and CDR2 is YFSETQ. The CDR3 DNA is TGCGCCAGCAGACCTGGACAGGTGAACACCGGGGAGCTGTTTTTT. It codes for CASRPGQVNTGELFF.

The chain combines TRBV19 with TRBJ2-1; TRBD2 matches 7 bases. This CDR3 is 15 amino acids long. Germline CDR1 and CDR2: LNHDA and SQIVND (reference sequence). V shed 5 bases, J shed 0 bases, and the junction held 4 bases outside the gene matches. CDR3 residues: CASSRAGISYNEQFF. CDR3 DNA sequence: TGTGCCAGTAGTCGAGCGGGGATCTCCTACAATGAGCAGTTCTTC.

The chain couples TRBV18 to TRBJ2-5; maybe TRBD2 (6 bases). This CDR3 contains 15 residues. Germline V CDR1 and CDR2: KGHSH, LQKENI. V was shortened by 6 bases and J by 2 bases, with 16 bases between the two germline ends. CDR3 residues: CASSPIVAEQETQYF. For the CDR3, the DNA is TGTGCCAGCTCCCCCATAGTAGCGGAGCAAGAGACCCAGTACTTC.

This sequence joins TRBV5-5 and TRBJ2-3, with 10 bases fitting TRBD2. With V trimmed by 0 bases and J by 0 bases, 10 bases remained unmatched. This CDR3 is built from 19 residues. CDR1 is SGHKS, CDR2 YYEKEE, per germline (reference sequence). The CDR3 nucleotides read TGTGCCAGCAGCTTGGAGGCTAGCGGGGGATCTTTCAGCACAGATACGCAGTATTTT. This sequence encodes CASSLEASGGSFSTDTQYF.

CDR3 region: CASSLLAGGRHEQFF. The CDR3 DNA is TGTGCCAGCAGCCTACTAGCGGGAGGGCGCCATGAGCAGTTCTTC. The chain combines TRBV27 with TRBJ2-1; 13 nucleotides agree with TRBD2. There are 15 residues in the CDR3. With 6 bases clipped from V and 8 bases from J, the junction kept 7 bases outside the gene matches. Germline values: CDR1 MNHEY, CDR2 SMNVEV (reference sequence).

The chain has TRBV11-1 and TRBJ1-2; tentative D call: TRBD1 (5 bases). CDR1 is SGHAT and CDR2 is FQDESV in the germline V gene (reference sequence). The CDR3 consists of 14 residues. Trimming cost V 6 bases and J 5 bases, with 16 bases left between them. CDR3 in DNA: TGTGCCAGCAGTTTCAGCGGGGCAGGGTATGGCTACACCTTC. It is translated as CASSFSGAGYGYTF.

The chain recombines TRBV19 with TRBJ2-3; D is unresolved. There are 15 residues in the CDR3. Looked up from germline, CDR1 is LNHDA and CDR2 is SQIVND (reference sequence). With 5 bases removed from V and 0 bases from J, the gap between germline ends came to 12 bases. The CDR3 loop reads CASSALGSSTDTQYF. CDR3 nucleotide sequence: TGTGCCAGTAGTGCCCTAGGCTCTAGCACAGATACGCAGTATTTT.

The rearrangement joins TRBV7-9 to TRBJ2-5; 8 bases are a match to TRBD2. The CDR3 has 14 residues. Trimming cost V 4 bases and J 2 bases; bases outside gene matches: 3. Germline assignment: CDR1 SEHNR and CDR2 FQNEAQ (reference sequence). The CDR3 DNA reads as TGTGCCAGCAGCTGGACTAGCAATCAAGAGACCCAGTACTTC. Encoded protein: CASSWTSNQETQYF.

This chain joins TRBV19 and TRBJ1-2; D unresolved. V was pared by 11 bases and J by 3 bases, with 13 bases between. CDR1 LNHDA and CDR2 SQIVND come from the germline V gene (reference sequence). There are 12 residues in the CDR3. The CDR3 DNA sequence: TGTGCCGGGAGACGGTACGACTATGGCTACACCTTC. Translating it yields CAGRRYDYGYTF.